The 6 T cell receptor beta chains reported below all come from one sample, sequenced in a study of T cells in Graves' hyperthyroidism and ophthalmopathy. Amplified TCR beta CDR3 regions came from RNA transcripts. The HTBI set primed first-round TCR CDR3 RT-PCR. TCRdb re-analysed the multiplex PCR reads in MiXCR, keeping a single row per CDR3 protein. The repertoire holds 600,000 or so distinct CDR3 sequences, roughly 15% seen once, with around 13% in the top ten. The specimen was blood. Every receptor here comes from a woman in her forties or fifties with Graves' ophthalmopathy.

This clonotype was picked up a small number of times. The rearrangement joins TRBV4-2 to TRBJ2-5; weak D call: TRBD1 (5 bases). From germline, CDR1 is LGHNA and CDR2 YNFKEQ. V lost 0 bases and J 7 bases, leaving 12 bases between the germline ends. This CDR3 spans 14 amino acids. CDR3 residues: CASSQDLGVVTQYF. The CDR3 nucleotides are TGTGCCAGCAGCCAAGATCTAGGGGTTGTGACCCAGTACTTC.

This clonotype was picked up a small number of times. The V call is TRBV15, the J call TRBJ2-2; TRBD2 matches at 10 bases. The CDR3 covers 17 residues. The V gene's germline CDR1 is LNHNV and CDR2 YYDKDF (reference sequence). Trimming took 0 bases from V and 0 from J; bases not matched to a gene: 1. CDR3 bases: TGTGCCACCAGCAGAGAAGGACTAGCGGCGAACACCGGGGAGCTGTTTTTT. This translates into CATSREGLAANTGELFF.

The V gene is TRBV24-1, the J gene TRBJ2-2; TRBD1 matches at 7 bases. CDR3 size: 16 residues. V dropped 3 bases and J dropped 0; count of bases not matched to a gene: 3. Per the germline V gene, CDR1 is KGHDR and CDR2 is SFDVKD. DNA of the CDR3: TGTGCCACCAGTGATCGGGACAGACCGAACACCGGGGAGCTGTTTTTT. Its translation is CATSDRDRPNTGELFF.

This chain connects TRBV4-2 to TRBJ2-3, with 9 positions matching TRBD2. The CDR3 is made up of 17 amino acids. The germline V gene has CDR1 LGHNA and CDR2 YNFKEQ. The V segment lost 2 bases and the J segment 2 bases; nucleotides outside the gene matches: 8. CDR3 in amino acids: CASSQPNLAGYTDTQYF. In DNA form, the CDR3 reads TGTGCCAGCAGCCAACCGAATCTAGCGGGATACACAGATACGCAGTATTTT.

This chain uses TRBV19 with TRBJ2-7, with 8 bases aligning to TRBD2. Germline V gene sequence: CDR1 LNHDA, CDR2 SQIVND (reference sequence). V lost 2 bases and J lost 0; bases outside the gene matches: 3. This CDR3 comprises 15 residues. CDR3 sequence (DNA): TGTGCCAGTAGTATAATGAGCGGGAGCTCCTACGAGCAGTACTTC. Protein product: CASSIMSGSSYEQYF. The full variable domain, rest sourced from reference TRBV19 and TRBJ2-7, is DGGITQSPKYLFRKEGQNVTLSCEQNLNHDAMYWYRQDPGQGLRLIYYSQIVNDFQKGDIAEGYSVSREKKESFPLTVTSAQKNPTAFYLCASSIMSGSSYEQYFGPGTRLTVT.

This clonotype came up once. The V and J genes are TRBV4-1 and TRBJ2-3; 9 bases align to TRBD2. Germline CDR1 MGHRA, CDR2 YSYEKL. The CDR3 covers 18 residues. With 4 bases clipped from V and 2 bases from J, the junction kept 13 bases outside the gene matches. The CDR3 is CASSRFLAGTTLTDTQYF. The CDR3 DNA reads TGCGCCAGCAGCCGATTCCTAGCGGGAACCACGCTCACAGATACGCAGTATTTT.